The 23 T cell receptor beta chains below were found in one sample sequenced in a study of identical twins. One entry per CDR3 protein results from TCRdb running MiXCR on the 5' RACE reads. The table has some 500,000 distinct CDR3 sequences, 13% to 15% seen once. The sample was also reused in another study, on yellow fever vaccine responses in identical twins.

What was sequenced was CD4+ T cells sorted from blood. The receptors stem from a young woman in good health.

The J gene is TRBJ2-7, the V gene TRBV29-1; 11 bases match TRBD2. Germline V gene sequence: CDR1 SQVTM, CDR2 ANQGSEA. This CDR3 contains 13 residues. The trim removed 5 bases at V and 4 bases at J, leaving 4 bases unmatched. CDR3 coding DNA: TGCAGCGTTCTACTAGCGGGAGCGTACGAGCAGTACTTC. It translates to CSVLLAGAYEQYF.

The chain links TRBV2 to TRBJ2-4, with TRBD1 matching 10 bases. The CDR3 is 17 residues long. The V segment lost 4 bases and the J segment 0 bases; nucleotides outside the gene matches: 6. Germline CDR1 is SNHLY and CDR2 is FYNNEI. As DNA, the CDR3 is TGTGCCAGCAGTGGGGGACAGGGGATGGCAGCCAAAAACATTCAGTACTTC. It encodes CASSGGQGMAAKNIQYF.

CDR3 sequence: CASSLVLKYTGELFF. CDR3 nucleotides: TGTGCCAGCAGCTTAGTACTGAAATACACCGGGGAGCTGTTTTTT. The chain uses TRBV7-2 and TRBJ2-2; no clear D gene. The V and J ends lost 1 base and 3 bases respectively, with 9 bases between them. CDR3 length: 15 residues. Germline V gives CDR1 SGHTA, CDR2 FQGNSA.

The rearrangement joins TRBV2 to TRBJ1-2; D might be TRBD1 (5 bases). This CDR3 is 13 amino acids long. The ends were cut back, 5 bases at V and 8 bases at J, with 15 bases in the middle. CDR1 is SNHLY and CDR2 is FYNNEI in the germline V gene. This CDR3 is CASSTTAGLGYTF. The CDR3 DNA follows: TGTGCCAGCAGTACGACAGCGGGGCTCGGCTACACCTTC. Variable domain in full (rest from reference TRBV2 and TRBJ1-2): EPEVTQTPSHQVTQMGQEVILRCVPISNHLYFYWYRQILGQKVEFLVSFYNNEISEKSEIFDDQFSVERPDGSNFTLKIRSTKLEDSAMYFCASSTTAGLGYTFGSGTRLTVV.

This chain joins TRBV28 and TRBJ1-2; the D gene is possibly TRBD1 (6 bases). V dropped 6 bases and J dropped 3 bases, with 11 bases sitting between them. The germline gives CDR1 MDHEN, CDR2 SYDVKM. This CDR3 is built from 13 residues. Here the CDR3 DNA reads TGTGCCAGCAGAAAGGGGGGGGACTATGGCTACACCTTC. Translation gives CASRKGGDYGYTF.

This clonotype has at least ten counts. The genes are TRBV12-3 or TRBV12-4 and TRBJ1-6, with TRBD1 matching 8 bases. The CDR3 has 15 residues. The trim removed 6 bases at V and 8 bases at J, leaving 9 bases unmatched. The CDR3 protein is CASSSGQGGYSPLHF. The CDR3 bases are TGTGCCAGCAGCTCAGGACAGGGAGGATATTCACCCCTCCACTTT.

The CDR3 reads CASIPSGMGTQYF. The DNA for the CDR3 is TGTGCCAGCATCCCGAGCGGGATGGGGACCCAGTACTTC. The chain carries TRBV6-2 or TRBV6-3 and TRBJ2-5; 7 bases map to TRBD2. In germline, CDR1 is MNHEY, CDR2 SVGEGT. The CDR3 runs to 13 residues. Trimming took 7 bases from V and 7 from J; bases not matched to a gene: 9.

A few counts support this clonotype. The chain couples TRBV7-2 to TRBJ2-7; 12 bases agree with TRBD2. This CDR3 spans 16 amino acids. J was trimmed by 6 bases and V by 0 bases; bases with no gene match: 6. CDR1 is SGHTA, CDR2 FQGNSA, per germline. CDR3 nucleotides: TGTGCCAGCAGCTTAGCGCATCTAGCGGGGGGGCCCGAGCAGTACTTC. Encoded protein: CASSLAHLAGGPEQYF.

The rearrangement links TRBV12-3 or TRBV12-4 to TRBJ2-5, with D unclear. The CDR3 covers 13 residues. Deletions cut 3 bases from V and 6 bases from J, with 11 bases between. CDR3 sequence reads: CASSFFGEKTQYF. The CDR3 DNA sequence: TGTGCCAGCAGTTTTTTTGGGGAAAAGACCCAGTACTTC.

This clonotype was seen repeatedly, ten times or more. This sequence joins TRBV5-1 and TRBJ2-7; unclear D gene. Deletions cut 4 bases from V and 0 bases from J, with 8 bases between. The CDR3 is 13 residues long. Germline V CDR1 and CDR2: SGHRS, YFSETQ. The CDR3 region has the DNA TGCGCCAGCAGCCTGCTATTCTCCTACGAGCAGTACTTC. This sequence encodes CASSLLFSYEQYF.

The sample holds many counts of this clonotype. This sequence joins TRBV10-3 and TRBJ1-2; D remains unclear. Per the germline V gene, CDR1 is ENHRY and CDR2 is SYGVKD. CDR3 length: 13 residues. V was clipped by 0 bases and J by 4 bases, with 6 bases between them. CDR3: CAISESISYGYTF. CDR3 nucleotide sequence: TGTGCCATCAGTGAGTCCATATCCTATGGCTACACCTTC.

CDR3 nucleotides: TGCAGTGCTAGCCTCAAGTACGAGCAGTACTTC. This codes for CSASLKYEQYF. J is TRBJ2-7 and V is TRBV20-1; D gene uncertain. The CDR3 totals 11 residues. V gave up 3 bases and J gave up 4 bases, with 7 bases separating them. CDR1 is DFQATT, CDR2 SNEGSKA, per germline (reference sequence).

This clonotype turned up a few times. The chain recombines TRBV15 with TRBJ2-5; D possibly uses TRBD1 or TRBD2 (5 bases each). CDR1 is LNHNV, CDR2 YYDKDF, per germline (reference sequence). This CDR3 contains 15 residues. Trimming removed 0 bases from V and 4 bases from J, with 12 bases in between. CDR3 in amino acids: CATSRDEAGRETQYF. CDR3 sequence (DNA): TGTGCCACCAGCAGAGATGAGGCAGGGAGAGAGACCCAGTACTTC. The full variable domain, rest sourced from reference TRBV15 and TRBJ2-5, is DAMVIQNPRYQVTQFGKPVTLSCSQTLNHNVMYWYQQKSSQAPKLLFHYYDKDFNNEADTPDNFQSRRPNTSFCFLDIRSPGLGDTAMYLCATSRDEAGRETQYFGPGTRLLVL.

This clonotype was detected only a few times. The chain joins TRBV5-1 to TRBJ1-1, with 7 bases matching TRBD1. Germline-derived CDR1 and CDR2 are SGHRS and YFSETQ. With 0 bases clipped from V and 1 base from J, the junction kept 3 bases outside the gene matches. This CDR3 spans 15 amino acids. The CDR3 coding sequence is TGCGCCAGCAGCTTGGTTTCAGGGGGGAACACTGAAGCTTTCTTT. Translating it yields CASSLVSGGNTEAFF.

V gene TRBV24-1 combines with J gene TRBJ2-1, with a tentative D call TRBD2 (7 bases). The CDR3 sequence is 21 residues long. Trimming pared 0 bases from V and 10 bases from J, leaving 33 bases between. Germline V gives CDR1 KGHDR, CDR2 SFDVKD. CDR3 sequence: CATSDLQFPSTTSRGLGEQFF. The CDR3 DNA sequence: TGTGCCACCAGTGATTTGCAGTTCCCCTCGACGACTAGCCGGGGGCTAGGGGAGCAGTTCTTC.

The chain is built from TRBV24-1 and TRBJ2-3; maybe TRBD2 (6 bases). Trimming removed 0 bases from V and 1 base from J, with 10 bases in between. The CDR3 is 16 residues long. Germline loops: CDR1 KGHDR, CDR2 SFDVKD. Written as DNA, the CDR3 is TGTGCCACCAGTGATTTGCGGGGAGGAGGCACAGATACGCAGTATTTT. Residues: CATSDLRGGGTDTQYF.

This clonotype appeared a few times. The rearrangement uses TRBV10-3 and TRBJ1-5; 10 nucleotides line up with TRBD1. V lost 10 bases, J lost 6 bases, and 6 bases stayed unmatched. This CDR3 comprises 13 residues. Germline lookup yields CDR1 ENHRY and CDR2 SYGVKD. The CDR3 protein is CATMTGGGQPQHF. The CDR3 DNA sequence: TGTGCCACCATGACAGGGGGCGGTCAGCCCCAGCATTTT.

The rearrangement links TRBV25-1 to TRBJ2-3; a weak D match, TRBD1 (6 bases). V was pared by 8 bases and J by 4 bases, with 19 bases between. Germline values: CDR1 MGHDK, CDR2 SYGVNS. CDR3 length equals 15 residues. The DNA of the CDR3 is TGTGCCAGCTTTGAACAGGGAGCTGGGGCAGATACGCAGTATTTT. It translates to CASFEQGAGADTQYF.

This clonotype showed up just a few times. The chain has TRBV29-1 and TRBJ1-2; D remains ambiguous. Germline V gene lookup returns CDR1 SQVTM and CDR2 ANQGSEA. V was shortened by 3 bases and J by 0 bases, with 8 bases between the two germline ends. This CDR3 spans 13 amino acids. CDR3 sequence: CSVDVPTNYGYTF. The CDR3 DNA is TGCAGCGTTGATGTTCCCACTAACTATGGCTACACCTTC.

For the CDR3, the DNA is TGCAGCGTTGATCCCGGACAGGGCAAAAACATTCAGTACTTC. Its translation is CSVDPGQGKNIQYF. V and J are TRBV29-1 and TRBJ2-4, with 8 nucleotides matching TRBD1. Per the germline V gene, CDR1 is SQVTM and CDR2 is ANQGSEA. The CDR3 spans 14 residues. Losses at the gene ends were 3 bases for V and 3 bases for J; bases not matched to a gene: 4. Complete variable domain (other parts from reference TRBV29-1 and TRBJ2-4): SAVISQKPSRDICQRGTSLTIQCQVDSQVTMMFWYRQQPGQSLTLIATANQGSEATYESGFVIDKFPISRPNLTFSTLTVSNMSPEDSSIYLCSVDPGQGKNIQYFGAGTRLSVL.

This clonotype was found a few times. V is TRBV29-1 and J is TRBJ2-3, with D uncertain. CDR1 is SQVTM and CDR2 is ANQGSEA in the germline V gene. The CDR3 loop spans 13 amino acids. Trimming left V 3 bases short and J 0 bases short, with 7 bases between. Here the CDR3 reads CSVDSVSTDTQYF. Here the CDR3 DNA reads TGCAGCGTTGACAGCGTCAGCACAGATACGCAGTATTTT.

The rearrangement links TRBV6-5 to TRBJ1-1, with D hard to call. Germline V gene lookup returns CDR1 MNHEY and CDR2 SVGAGI. Trimming took off 6 bases at V and 7 bases at J, with 12 bases between the two ends. The CDR3 spans 12 residues. CDR3 sequence (DNA): TGTGCCAGCAGGAGCCGGACCCGTGAAGCTTTCTTT. Residues: CASRSRTREAFF.

This clonotype occurred a few times. The chain links TRBV5-1 to TRBJ2-7; D not certain. The CDR3 is made up of 15 amino acids. Looked up from germline, CDR1 is SGHRS and CDR2 is YFSETQ. V shed 4 bases and J shed 0 bases, with 14 bases lying between them. The CDR3 is CASSTGPSSSYEQYF. Here the CDR3 DNA reads TGCGCCAGCAGCACCGGACCGTCGAGCTCCTACGAGCAGTACTTC.